This T cell receptor beta chain was observed in a study of post-analysis software for immune sequencing data. Sequencing libraries made from TCR beta cDNA carried unique molecular identifiers. TCRdb itself ran the PCR reads through MiXCR, one entry per CDR3 protein. This sample carries 650,000 to 900,000 distinct CDR3 sequences, under 60% of them seen once, and the ten largest clones take roughly 4.5%. This clonotype was picked up one time. The antigen remains unidentified. The germline CDR1 and CDR2 sequences are SGDLS and YYNGEE. With 0 bases removed from V and 8 bases from J, the gap between germline ends came to 12 bases. The CDR3 is 14 amino acids. Study-wide results and limits: Those samples that were prepared in the same batch co-clustered strongly by F measure. Controls had lower frequencies than patients of roughly five TRBV segments, which included TRBV5-6, TRBV5-1 and TRBV20-1.

This receptor was taken from a girl aged 5-17 years with multiple sclerosis. The sample was blood. This rearrangement joins TRBV9 to TRBJ2-1; possibly TRBD1 for D (5 bases). The CDR3 nucleotides read TGTGCCAGCAGCGTAGGAGGCAGGGTCCATGAGCAGTTCTTC. It specifies CASSVGGRVHEQFF.